This entry lists 21 T cell receptor beta chains sequenced from one sample in a study of OX40 agonist ivuxolimab in advanced cancers. Produced via immunoSEQ multiplex PCR; TCRdb's table is partial and in-frame only. The sample holds around 60,000 clones; around 90% are singletons and the top ten take roughly 25%. This material consisted of CD4+ or CD8+ T cells sorted from blood, taken in a trial of the OX40 agonist ivuxolimab. Every receptor here comes from an adult with an advanced solid tumor such as melanoma, head and neck, liver or kidney cancer.

J is TRBJ2-5 and V is TRBV11-2, with D unresolved. The J call may be incorrect, as the DNA end agrees better with TRBJ2-7. CDR3 length: 17 amino acids. The germline V gene encodes CDR1 SGHAT and CDR2 FQNNGV. The CDR3 DNA is TGTGCCAGCAGCTTAGATCCGGGCAGACCCATCTCCTACGAGCAGTACTTC. Amino acid sequence: CASSLDPGRPISYEQYF.

The J gene is TRBJ1-5, the V gene TRBV5-4; TRBD1 agrees at 8 bases. J gave up 6 bases and V 4 bases, and 6 bases lay outside the gene matches. Germline CDR1 SGHNT, CDR2 YYREEE (reference sequence). This CDR3 is 14 amino acids long. This CDR3 reads CASSSGQGVQPQHF. The CDR3 DNA reads TGTGCCAGCAGCAGTGGACAGGGAGTTCAGCCCCAGCATTTT.

This rearrangement joins TRBV9 to TRBJ1-5, with D perhaps matching TRBD1 (5 bases). This CDR3 spans 15 amino acids. Germline V gene sequence: CDR1 SGDLS, CDR2 YYNGEE. The V end lost 0 bases, the J end lost 1 base, and 8 bases lay between the germline ends. DNA of the CDR3: TGTGCCAGCAGCGTAGACGGGGCCAGCAATCAGCCCCAGCATTTT. Amino acid sequence: CASSVDGASNQPQHF.

V is TRBV25-1 and J is TRBJ2-2, with D hard to call. CDR3 size: 14 residues. Per germline, CDR1 MGHDK and CDR2 SYGVNS. The ends were cut back, 1 base at V and 7 bases at J, with 10 bases in the middle. CDR3 nucleotide sequence: TGTGCCAGCAGTGAATTTGGGGTAGGCGGGGAGCTGTTTTTT. Its translation is CASSEFGVGGELFF.

This clone was counted a single time. The rearrangement joins TRBV15 to TRBJ2-3, with D perhaps matching TRBD2 (6 bases). Trimming removed 3 bases from V and 2 bases from J, with 15 bases in between. Germline V gives CDR1 LNHNV, CDR2 YYDKDF (reference sequence). The CDR3 has 16 residues. In DNA, the CDR3 is TGTGCCACCAGCAGCCTACTAGCCGGGGACACAGATACGCAGTATTTT. Its protein product is CATSSLLAGDTDTQYF.

The chain carries TRBV5-6 and TRBJ2-1; D gene uncertain. Trimming left V 0 bases short and J 6 bases short, with 7 bases between. The V gene's germline CDR1 is SGHDT and CDR2 YYEEEE. CDR3 size: 13 residues. The CDR3 region is CASSLGPGNEQFF. The CDR3 DNA reads as TGTGCCAGCAGCTTGGGACCGGGCAATGAGCAGTTCTTC.

This chain uses TRBV5-5 with TRBJ2-7, with D uncertain. Germline CDR1 reads SGHKS; CDR2 reads YYEKEE (reference sequence). Trimming left V 3 bases short and J 3 bases short, with 16 bases between. This CDR3 has 15 amino acids. CDR3 DNA sequence: TGTGCCAGCAGCTCCGGGTTGGTTAGCATCTACGAGCAGTACTTC. Amino acids: CASSSGLVSIYEQYF.

The chain employs TRBV28 and TRBJ2-7; D perhaps matches TRBD2 (5 bases). CDR3 length: 14 residues. Looked up from germline, CDR1 is MDHEN and CDR2 is SYDVKM. Trimming took 5 bases from V and 2 from J, leaving 13 bases between them. This chain's CDR3 is CASSRRTTTYEQYF. DNA for the CDR3: TGTGCCAGCAGTCGAAGGACGACTACCTACGAGCAGTACTTC.

This rearrangement joins TRBV4-2 to TRBJ2-7; a weak D match, TRBD1 (6 bases). This CDR3 contains 14 residues. The germline V gene has CDR1 LGHNA and CDR2 YNFKEQ. V lost 1 base, J lost 7 bases, and 14 bases lay in between. The CDR3 nucleotides read TGTGCCAGCAGCCAAGGGGGGCAGTTAGAAGAGCAGTACTTC. It translates to CASSQGGQLEEQYF.

V usage is TRBV28 and J usage is TRBJ1-4, with 10 bases aligning to TRBD1. V shed 8 bases, J shed 0 bases, and the junction held 6 bases outside the gene matches. The CDR3 totals 16 residues. Germline V gene lookup returns CDR1 MDHEN and CDR2 SYDVKM. DNA of the CDR3: TGTGCCAGCCTAGGGACAGGGGTGACAACTAATGAAAAACTGTTTTTT. Translation: CASLGTGVTTNEKLFF.

The V call is TRBV15, the J call TRBJ1-1, with 8 bases lining up with TRBD1. This CDR3 comprises 15 residues. V shed 0 bases and J 5 bases; nucleotides not matched to a gene: 5. Looked up from germline, CDR1 is LNHNV and CDR2 is YYDKDF (reference sequence). This chain's CDR3 is CATSRDLDRATEAFF. The CDR3 bases are TGTGCCACCAGCAGAGATCTGGACAGGGCTACTGAAGCTTTCTTT.

This clone was recorded only once. J is TRBJ2-7 and V is TRBV4-3, with 12 bases aligning to TRBD2. The CDR3 has 16 residues. V dropped 3 bases and J dropped 7; count of bases not matched to a gene: 10. Looked up from germline, CDR1 is LGHNA and CDR2 is YSLEER. DNA for the CDR3: TGCGCCAGCAGCCACAACCTAGCGGGAGGGAGCCAGGAGCAGTACTTC. Residues: CASSHNLAGGSQEQYF.

The chain has TRBV7-2 and TRBJ2-1, with D unresolved. The CDR3 has 15 amino acids. Germline-derived CDR1 and CDR2 are SGHTA and FQGNSA. Trimming removed 5 bases from V and 0 bases from J, with 11 bases in between. The CDR3 coding sequence is TGTGCCAGCAGCCTTCAGTCGAGCTCCTACAATGAGCAGTTCTTC. Amino acid sequence: CASSLQSSSYNEQFF. Combining the CDR3 with reference TRBV7-2 and TRBJ2-1 gives the whole variable domain GAGVSQSPSNKVTEKGKDVELRCDPISGHTALYWYRQSLGQGLEFLIYFQGNSAPDKSGLPSDRFSAERTGGSVSTLTIQRTQQEDSAVYLCASSLQSSSYNEQFFGPGTRLTVL.

The sample holds one count of this clone. The V call is TRBV28, the J call TRBJ1-2; no definite D call. Trimming cost V 6 bases and J 9 bases, with 23 bases left between them. Germline assignment: CDR1 MDHEN and CDR2 SYDVKM. The CDR3 totals 15 residues. The CDR3 DNA reads as TGTGCCAGCAGATTTATAGACGTACCCACGCGAAGCTACACCTTC. Translating gives CASRFIDVPTRSYTF.

The genes are TRBV11-2 and TRBJ1-1; D is unresolved. V was pared by 4 bases and J by 0 bases, with 6 bases between. The CDR3 is 13 amino acids. Germline CDR1 and CDR2: SGHAT and FQNNGV. The CDR3 region has the DNA TGTGCCAGCAGCTACGAGCTGAACACTGAAGCTTTCTTT. Encoded protein: CASSYELNTEAFF.

The V gene is TRBV7-8, the J gene TRBJ1-2; D gene uncertain. Germline V gene data show CDR1 as SGHVS and CDR2 as FQNEAQ. The CDR3 covers 13 residues. V lost 5 bases and J lost 4, with 11 bases in between. CDR3 DNA sequence: TGTGCCAGCAGCGCTGCAGCGGTCTATGGCTACACCTTC. This encodes CASSAAAVYGYTF.

This chain links TRBV10-2 with TRBJ1-5; D gene uncertain. Germline CDR1 and CDR2: WSHSY and SAAADI. Trimming removed 0 bases from V and 6 bases from J, with 3 bases in between. The CDR3 is 12 amino acids. CDR3 residues: CASSESGQPQHF. CDR3 nucleotides: TGCGCCAGCAGTGAGTCAGGTCAGCCCCAGCATTTT.

The chain couples TRBV27 to TRBJ2-2; D gene uncertain. The CDR3 is 16 residues long. The germline CDR1 and CDR2 sequences are MNHEY and SMNVEV (reference sequence). V was pared by 2 bases and J by 1 base, with 11 bases between. CDR3 DNA sequence: TGTGCCAGCAGTTTAGGCGTCACAGAGAACACCGGGGAGCTGTTTTTT. This translates into CASSLGVTENTGELFF.

The chain has TRBV27 and TRBJ2-1; possibly TRBD2 for D (6 bases). The CDR3 has 15 residues. Trimming removed 2 bases from V and 4 bases from J, with 12 bases in between. Germline lookup yields CDR1 MNHEY and CDR2 SMNVEV (reference sequence). CDR3 in amino acids: CASSLGRLGYNEQFF. The CDR3 DNA follows: TGTGCCAGCAGTTTAGGACGACTAGGGTACAATGAGCAGTTCTTC.

V usage is TRBV27 and J usage is TRBJ1-1; D unclear. The CDR3 totals 15 residues. Trimming shortened V by 7 bases and J by 2 bases, and 17 bases separated the two germline ends. The V gene's germline CDR1 is MNHEY and CDR2 SMNVEV (reference sequence). In nucleotides, the CDR3 is TGTGCCAGCACCTTGTCCCCAGGAGCCAACACTGAAGCTTTCTTT. Amino acids: CASTLSPGANTEAFF.

The chain carries TRBV27 and TRBJ2-3; weak D call: TRBD1 (5 bases). V was pared by 8 bases and J by 3 bases, with 27 bases between. The CDR3 runs to 18 residues. Germline-derived CDR1 and CDR2 are MNHEY and SMNVEV (reference sequence). The CDR3 protein is CASGYGFVDRDWTDTQYF. In nucleotides, the CDR3 is TGTGCCAGCGGGTACGGCTTCGTAGACAGAGATTGGACAGATACGCAGTATTTT.